This passage covers 18 T cell receptor beta chains from one sample sequenced in a study of CD4 and CD8 cells across lung adenocarcinoma regions. From the PCR reads, TCRdb called clonotypes with MiXCR, one entry per CDR3 protein. The table records approximately 25,000 distinct CDR3 sequences, about 50% of them present only once. Sequences were obtained from CD8+ T cells from the center of a lung tumor. The receptors come from a male donor with lung adenocarcinoma. The CD4 and CD8 labels of this study may be unreliable.

The table lists this clonotype with a few counts. Given a much more abundant clone one base away, this may be a read error. The chain combines TRBV6-1 with TRBJ2-4; D is perhaps TRBD2 (6 bases). Trimming pared 7 bases from V and 13 bases from J, leaving 26 bases between. The CDR3 has 15 amino acids. Germline CDR1 is MNHNS and CDR2 is SASEGT. This chain's CDR3 is CASTNGIGRGNEQYF. The CDR3 bases are TGTGCCAGCACCAACGGGATCGGGAGAGGAAATGAGCAGTACTTC.

This clonotype is medium-sized (0.01 to 0.1%) by share. The genes are TRBV6-1 and TRBJ2-5; no firm D call. The J call may not be correct, given that the DNA end is closer to TRBJ2-7. CDR1 is MNHNS and CDR2 is SASEGT in the germline V gene. The CDR3 extends over 11 amino acids. The CDR3 coding sequence is TGTGCCAGCAGTGTTCCGGACGAGCAGTACTTC. Protein product: CASSVPDEQYF.

To note about this clonotype: Compared with germline, one end of the junction differs, possibly owing to a read error. This chain uses TRBV10-2 with TRBJ2-4, with D perhaps matching TRBD1 or TRBD2 (5 bases each). CDR1 is WSHSY and CDR2 is SAAADI in the germline V gene. This CDR3 is 17 amino acids long. CDR3 nucleotides: TGCGCCAGGAGTGGCCCTCCGGGGCTGGCTGGAACAAACATGCAGTACTTC. Its translation: CARSGPPGLAGTNMQYF.

The chain carries TRBV7-6 and TRBJ2-5; D gene uncertain. From germline, CDR1 is SGHVS and CDR2 FNYEAQ. V shed 5 bases and J shed 7 bases, with 14 bases lying between them. The CDR3 covers 13 residues. DNA of the CDR3: TGTGCCAGCAGCCCTAGGGTTCCTGGGACCCAGTACTTC. Residues: CASSPRVPGTQYF. The whole variable domain, filled in from reference TRBV7-6 and TRBJ2-5, reads GAGVSQSPRYKVTKRGQDVALRCDPISGHVSLYWYRQALGQGPEFLTYFNYEAQQDKSGLPNDRFSAERPEGSISTLTIQRTEQRDSAMYRCASSPRVPGTQYFGPGTRLLVL.

The chain uses TRBV6-5 and TRBJ2-4; 8 nucleotides agree with TRBD2. Losses at the gene ends were 4 bases for V and 12 bases for J; bases not matched to a gene: 14. The germline CDR1 and CDR2 sequences are MNHEY and SVGAGI. There are 15 residues in the CDR3. Here the CDR3 reads CASSSGGGGYNDQYF. CDR3 coding DNA: TGTGCCAGCAGTTCGGGGGGGGGAGGCTACAATGATCAGTACTTC.

Only a few counts were recorded for this clonotype. The chain recombines TRBV7-9 with TRBJ1-6; 9 nucleotides agree with TRBD1. Trimming removed 2 bases from V and 0 bases from J; junction bases left unmatched: 8. The CDR3 runs to 19 residues. The germline V gene encodes CDR1 SEHNR and CDR2 FQNEAQ (reference sequence). The CDR3 region is CASSLSGTGWSSYNSPLHF. CDR3 in DNA: TGTGCCAGCAGCTTAAGTGGGACAGGGTGGAGCTCCTATAATTCACCCCTCCACTTT.

J is TRBJ2-1 and V is TRBV12-3 or TRBV12-4; 7 nucleotides align to TRBD1. CDR3 length equals 13 residues. The V segment lost 6 bases and the J segment 12 bases; nucleotides outside the gene matches: 11. CDR3 coding DNA: TGTGCCAGCAGAAAAACGACAGGGATATTGCAGTTCTTC. Its protein product is CASRKTTGILQFF.

In its sample, this clonotype was seen once. The chain recombines TRBV4-2 with TRBJ2-1; D gene uncertain. CDR1 LGHNA and CDR2 YNFKEQ come from the germline V gene. V lost 1 base and J 6 bases, leaving 13 bases between the germline ends. The CDR3 totals 15 residues. The CDR3, as DNA: TGTGCCAGCAGCCAAGGGGTCCTCGAGCGCAATGAGCAGTTCTTC. Translating it yields CASSQGVLERNEQFF.

This clonotype was detected many times. V and J are TRBV6-1 and TRBJ2-2; no clear D gene. V dropped 6 bases and J dropped 0 bases, with 2 bases sitting between them. Germline CDR1 MNHNS, CDR2 SASEGT. This CDR3 contains 12 residues. The CDR3 loop reads CASRTNTGELFF. The CDR3 region has the DNA TGTGCCAGCAGAACGAACACCGGGGAGCTGTTTTTT.

This clonotype was observed at least ten times. The chain carries TRBV27 and TRBJ2-1, with 10 bases identical to TRBD2. The CDR3 sequence is 17 residues long. The germline CDR1 and CDR2 sequences are MNHEY and SMNVEV (reference sequence). Trimming removed 5 bases from V and 3 bases from J; junction bases left unmatched: 10. For the CDR3, the DNA is TGTGCCAGCAGTAGTAAACCTGGACTAGCGGACTACAATGAGCAGTTCTTC. This translates into CASSSKPGLADYNEQFF.

As for this clonotype: At one boundary the junction diverges from the germline segment, which might be a read error. The chain is built from TRBV6-4 and TRBJ2-3; D is possibly TRBD1 (6 bases). Germline CDR1 MRHNA, CDR2 SNTAGT. This CDR3 has 16 amino acids. The CDR3 spells CASSETGLGAMDTQYF. The DNA of the CDR3 is TGTGCCAGCAGTGAGACGGGTCTGGGGGCCATGGATACGCAGTACTTT.

This clonotype was detected only a few times. The chain recombines TRBV4-1 with TRBJ2-7; 8 bases agree with TRBD2. V was clipped by 4 bases and J by 3 bases; unmatched bases: 8. The V gene's germline CDR1 is MGHRA and CDR2 YSYEKL. The CDR3 contains 15 residues. The CDR3 sequence: CASSPYPREGYEQYF. DNA of the CDR3: TGCGCCAGCAGCCCTTACCCCCGGGAGGGCTACGAGCAGTACTTC.

The J gene is TRBJ2-4, the V gene TRBV12-3 or TRBV12-4, with 8 bases matching TRBD2. The J call may be mistaken, given a closer DNA end match to TRBJ2-5. CDR3 length equals 16 residues. The DNA of the CDR3 is TGTGCCAGCAGGGGGCCGGGAGGGAGTGACAAAAAGACCCAGTACTTC. This gives the protein CASRGPGGSDKKTQYF.

As concerns this clonotype: The germline gene is not matched at one end of the junction; a read error may be the cause. The chain uses TRBV6-1 and TRBJ2-3, with D perhaps matching TRBD2 (7 bases). This CDR3 is 15 amino acids long. Germline-derived CDR1 and CDR2 are MNHNS and SASEGT. This chain's CDR3 is CASIKGGWTTDTQYF. CDR3 in DNA: TGTGCCAGCATCAAGGGGGGGTGGACCACAGACACGCAGTACTTT.

The V and J genes are TRBV6-1 and TRBJ2-4; weak D call: TRBD1 (6 bases). V shed 0 bases and J shed 12 bases, with 21 bases lying between them. The CDR3 has 16 amino acids. CDR1 is MNHNS, CDR2 SASEGT, per germline. The CDR3 protein is CASSEAGMGARNTQYF. Here the CDR3 DNA reads TGTGCCAGCAGTGAAGCCGGGATGGGGGCCAGGAATACTCAGTACTTC.

The chain combines TRBV6-1 with TRBJ2-2, with D perhaps matching TRBD1 (6 bases). Germline V CDR1 and CDR2: MNHNS, SASEGT. This CDR3 is built from 13 residues. The ends were cut back, 8 bases at V and 16 bases at J, with 23 bases in the middle. CDR3 nucleotides: TGTGCCAGCCAGGTTGCGTTGCCAGGGGCGCAGTTTTTT. Translation: CASQVALPGAQFF.

Note on this clonotype: A much larger clone is a single base away; this may be a read error. The V call is TRBV20-1, the J call TRBJ2-1, with 10 nucleotides matching TRBD1. The tail of the sequence fits TRBJ2-7 better, so the J call may be wrong. This CDR3 comprises 14 residues. Looked up from germline, CDR1 is DFQATT and CDR2 is SNEGSKA (reference sequence). CDR3 DNA: TGCAGTGCTAAAGGGGACAGGGGTGTAAGTGAGCAGTACTTC. This translates into CSAKGDRGVSEQYF.

About this clonotype: One end of the junction fails to match germline, which may point to a read error. This chain links TRBV25-1 with TRBJ2-3; perhaps TRBD2 as D (6 bases). CDR3 length: 15 amino acids. Germline V gives CDR1 MGHDK, CDR2 SYGVNS. CDR3 coding DNA: TGTGCCAGCAGGGCGGGGCTGTGCGCCAAAGACACGCAGTATTTC. This gives the protein CASRAGLCAKDTQYF.